This TCR beta chain was profiled in a study of T cell responses to AZD1222 COVID-19 vaccine. Study-level findings and limits: Vaccine-related CD4 TCRs covered spike, predominating at 160-218 and 743-854. Baseline seropositivity occurred in only 5 to 7 AZD1222 recipients.

Germline values: CDR1 LGHDT, CDR2 YNNKEL (reference sequence). The CDR3 loop spans 18 amino acids. V was pared by 5 bases and J by 6 bases, with 15 bases of the junction left unmatched. Note on this clone: No antigen is known for it.

Sequencing used immunoSEQ multiplex PCR; TCRdb keeps in-frame clones, though not all of them. The sample yields 100,000 to 130,000 clones, 85% to 95% seen once. Pooled together were second doses at about 4 or about 12 weeks. The receptor's source is an adult who received the AZD1222 COVID-19 vaccine. J is TRBJ2-3 and V is TRBV3-1 (or the pseudogene TRBV3-2); 12 nucleotides line up with TRBD2. This sample comprised peripheral blood, obtained 28 days after the second AZD1222 dose. CDR3 loop: CASSSHLGGLAGGDTQYF. The CDR3 DNA reads TGTGCCAGCAGCTCACACTTGGGAGGCCTAGCGGGGGGGGATACGCAGTATTTT.